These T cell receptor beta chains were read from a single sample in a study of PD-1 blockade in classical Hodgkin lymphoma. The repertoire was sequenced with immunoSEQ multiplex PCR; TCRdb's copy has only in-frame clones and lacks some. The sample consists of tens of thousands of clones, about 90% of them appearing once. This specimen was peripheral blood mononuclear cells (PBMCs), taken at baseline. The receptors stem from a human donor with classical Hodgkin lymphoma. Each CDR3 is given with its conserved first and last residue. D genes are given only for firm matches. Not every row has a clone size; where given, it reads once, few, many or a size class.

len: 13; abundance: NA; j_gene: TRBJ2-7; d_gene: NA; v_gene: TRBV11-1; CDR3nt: TGTGCCAGCAGCTTAGCGCAGAGCTACGAGCAGTACTTC; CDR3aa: CASSLAQSYEQYF
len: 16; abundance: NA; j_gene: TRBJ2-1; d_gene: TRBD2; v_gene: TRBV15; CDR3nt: TGTGCCACCAGCAGACCCGGGGGGACGGGCGATTTGGAGCAGTTCTTC; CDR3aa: CATSRPGGTGDLEQFF
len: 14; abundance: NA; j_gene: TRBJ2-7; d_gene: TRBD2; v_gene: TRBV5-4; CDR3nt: TGTGCCAGCAGCGAGACTAGCGGGAACAACGAGCAGTACTTC; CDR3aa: CASSETSGNNEQYF
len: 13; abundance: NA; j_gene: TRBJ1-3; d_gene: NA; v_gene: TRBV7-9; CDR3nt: TGTGCCACCTCGGCCCCCTCTGGAAACACCATATATTTT; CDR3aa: CATSAPSGNTIYF
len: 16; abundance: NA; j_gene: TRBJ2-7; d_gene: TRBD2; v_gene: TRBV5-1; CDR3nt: TGCGCCAGCAGCCGCGGGACTAGCGGGATTGTTTACGAGCAGTACTTC; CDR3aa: CASSRGTSGIVYEQYF
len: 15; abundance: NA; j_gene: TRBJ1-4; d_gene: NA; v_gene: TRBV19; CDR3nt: TGTGCCAGTAGTAGAAGACTCACAACTAATGAAAAACTGTTTTTT; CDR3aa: CASSRRLTTNEKLFF
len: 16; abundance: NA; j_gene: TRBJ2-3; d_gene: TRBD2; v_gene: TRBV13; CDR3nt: TGTGCCAGCAGCTTGAGACTAGCGGGGCGTACAGATACGCAGTATTTT; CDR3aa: CASSLRLAGRTDTQYF
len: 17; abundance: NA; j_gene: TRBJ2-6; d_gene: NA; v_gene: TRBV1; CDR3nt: TGCACCAGCAGACGCGGTTGTGCACAAAGTCGGGCCAACGTCCTGACTTTC; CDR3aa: CTSRRGCAQSRANVLTF
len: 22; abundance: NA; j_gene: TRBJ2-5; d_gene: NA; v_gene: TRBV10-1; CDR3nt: TGCGCCAACCATGATTCGGCGATTTCCAGTCAGGCGGTTGTTTTTGGGGGAGAGACCCAGTACTTC; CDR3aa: CANHDSAISSQAVVFGGETQYF
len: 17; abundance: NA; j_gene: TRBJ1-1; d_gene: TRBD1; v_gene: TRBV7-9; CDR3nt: TGTGCCAGCCGATATACTCCGGGACAGGGTCGTAACACTGAAGCTTTCTTT; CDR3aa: CASRYTPGQGRNTEAFF
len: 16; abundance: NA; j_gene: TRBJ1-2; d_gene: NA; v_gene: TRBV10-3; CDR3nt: TGTGCCATCAGTGAGTCACGGACAGCCTATAACTATGGCTACACCTTC; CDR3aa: CAISESRTAYNYGYTF
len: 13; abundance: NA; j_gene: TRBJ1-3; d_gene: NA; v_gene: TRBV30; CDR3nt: TGTGCCTGGAGTGTTTCCGGGGGAAACACCATATATTTT; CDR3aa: CAWSVSGGNTIYF
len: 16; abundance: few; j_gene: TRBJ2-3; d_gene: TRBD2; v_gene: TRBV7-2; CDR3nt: TGTGCCAGCAGCGCCAGCGGACTAGCGGGGGGGCGCCCCGAGTATTTT; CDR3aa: CASSASGLAGGRPEYF
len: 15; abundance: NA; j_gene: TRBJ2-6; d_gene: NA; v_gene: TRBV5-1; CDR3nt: TGCGCCAGCACCGCAGGGACTTCTGGGGCCAACGTCCTGACTTTC; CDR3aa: CASTAGTSGANVLTF
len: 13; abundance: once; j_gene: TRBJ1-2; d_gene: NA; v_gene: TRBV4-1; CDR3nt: TGCGCCAGCAGCTGGGACAAGTCCTATGGCTACACCTTC; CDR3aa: CASSWDKSYGYTF
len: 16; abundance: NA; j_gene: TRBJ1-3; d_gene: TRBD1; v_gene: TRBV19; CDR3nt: TGTGCCAGTAGTCCTCGGACAGGGGGTTCCGGAAACACCATATATTTT; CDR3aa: CASSPRTGGSGNTIYF
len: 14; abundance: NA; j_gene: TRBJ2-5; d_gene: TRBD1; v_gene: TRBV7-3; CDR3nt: TGTGCCAGCAGCTTGACAGGGTTCCAAGAGACCCAGTACTTC; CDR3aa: CASSLTGFQETQYF
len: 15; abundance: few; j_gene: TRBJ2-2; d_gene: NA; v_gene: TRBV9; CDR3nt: TGTGCCAGCAGCGTACCACCTGAGAACACCGGGGAGCTGTTTTTT; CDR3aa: CASSVPPENTGELFF
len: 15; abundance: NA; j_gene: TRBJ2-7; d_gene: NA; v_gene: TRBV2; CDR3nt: TGTGCCAGCAGATTTGGGGCAGGAAACTCCTACGAGCAGTACTTC; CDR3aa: CASRFGAGNSYEQYF
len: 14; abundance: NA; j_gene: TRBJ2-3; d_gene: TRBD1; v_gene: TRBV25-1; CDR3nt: TGTGCCAGCAGCCGACAGGGTGGAACAGATACGCAGTATTTT; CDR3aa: CASSRQGGTDTQYF
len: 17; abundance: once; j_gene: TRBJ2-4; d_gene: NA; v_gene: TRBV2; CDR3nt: TGTGCCAGCAGACCGAGGGGGGGTCTTCGCCCAGGAGACATTCAGTACTTC; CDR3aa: CASRPRGGLRPGDIQYF
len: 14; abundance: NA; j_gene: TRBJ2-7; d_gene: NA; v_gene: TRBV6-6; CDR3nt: TGTGCCAGCAGTTATGGCCCGGTACAGGACGAGCAGTACTTC; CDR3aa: CASSYGPVQDEQYF
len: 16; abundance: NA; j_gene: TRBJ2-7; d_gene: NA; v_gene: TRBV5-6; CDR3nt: TGTGCCAGCAGCCACCAACGGACAGGAGGGTCCTACGAGCAGTACTTC; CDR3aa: CASSHQRTGGSYEQYF
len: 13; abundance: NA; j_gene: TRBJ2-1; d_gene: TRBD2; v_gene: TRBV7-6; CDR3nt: TGTGCCAGCAGCTGGACTAGCTCCAATGAGCAGTTCTTC; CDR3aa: CASSWTSSNEQFF
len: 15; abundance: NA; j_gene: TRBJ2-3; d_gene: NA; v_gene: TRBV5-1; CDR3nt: TGCGCCAGCAGCTTGGAACTGGCGGGGCGAGATACGCAGTATTTT; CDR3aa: CASSLELAGRDTQYF
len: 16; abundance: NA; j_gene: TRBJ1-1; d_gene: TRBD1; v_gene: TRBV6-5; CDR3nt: TGTGCCAGCAGTTACCGAGGCAGGGGGTTTGCGACTGAAGCTTTCTTT; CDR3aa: CASSYRGRGFATEAFF
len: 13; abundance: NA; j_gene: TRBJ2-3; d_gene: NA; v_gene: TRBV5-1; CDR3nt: TGCGCCAGCAGCTCGATGGCCGTTGATACGCAGTATTTT; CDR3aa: CASSSMAVDTQYF
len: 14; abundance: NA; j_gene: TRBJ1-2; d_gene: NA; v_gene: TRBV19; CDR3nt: TGTGCCAGTAGTATTTCTCAGGAGCTCTATGGCTACACCTTC; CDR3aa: CASSISQELYGYTF
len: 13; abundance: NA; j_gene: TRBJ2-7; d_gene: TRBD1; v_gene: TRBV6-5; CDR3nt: TGTGCCAGCAGTCCGGACAGGGGCTACGAGCAGTACTTC; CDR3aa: CASSPDRGYEQYF
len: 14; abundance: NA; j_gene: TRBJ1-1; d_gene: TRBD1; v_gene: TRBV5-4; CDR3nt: TGTGCCAGCAGGCCCGACAGGGTGAACACTGAAGCTTTCTTT; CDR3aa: CASRPDRVNTEAFF
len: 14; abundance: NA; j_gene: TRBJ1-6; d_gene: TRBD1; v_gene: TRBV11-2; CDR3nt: TGTGCCAGCAGTTCGACAGGGGGCGGATCACCCCTCCACTTT; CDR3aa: CASSSTGGGSPLHF
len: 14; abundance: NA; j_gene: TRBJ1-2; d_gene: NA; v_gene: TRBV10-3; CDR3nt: TGTGCCATCAGTGAGTCCGGGCAGGAGTATGGCTACACCTTC; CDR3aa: CAISESGQEYGYTF
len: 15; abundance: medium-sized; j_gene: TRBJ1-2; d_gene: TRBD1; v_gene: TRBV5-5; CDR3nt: TGTGCCAGCAGCCTTGGGACAGAGCAGTACTATGGCTACACCTTC; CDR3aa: CASSLGTEQYYGYTF
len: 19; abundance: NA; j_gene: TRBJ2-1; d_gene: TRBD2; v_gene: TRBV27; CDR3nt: TGTGCCAGCAGTTCGAGGACTAGCGGGAGCGGAGGCTCCTACAATGAGCAGTTCTTC; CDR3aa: CASSSRTSGSGGSYNEQFF
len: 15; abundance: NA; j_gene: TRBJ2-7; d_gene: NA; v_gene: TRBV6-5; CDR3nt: TGTGCCAGCAGTTACTCGATAGAGAGCTCCTACGAGCAGTACTTC; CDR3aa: CASSYSIESSYEQYF
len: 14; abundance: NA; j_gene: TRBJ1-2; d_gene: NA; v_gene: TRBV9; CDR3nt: TGTGCCAGCAGCACACGACCTACGGCCTCTGGCTACACCTTC; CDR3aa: CASSTRPTASGYTF
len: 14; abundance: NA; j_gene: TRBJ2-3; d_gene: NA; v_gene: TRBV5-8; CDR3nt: TGTGCCAGCAGCTTGGGAATGGGCCCAGATACGCAGTATTTT; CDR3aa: CASSLGMGPDTQYF
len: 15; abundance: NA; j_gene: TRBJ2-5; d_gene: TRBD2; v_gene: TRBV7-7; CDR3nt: TGTGCTAGCAGCTTAAGGACTAGACCAGGGGAGACCCAGTACTTC; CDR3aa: CASSLRTRPGETQYF
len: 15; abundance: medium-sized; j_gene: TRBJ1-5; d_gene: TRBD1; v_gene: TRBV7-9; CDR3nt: TGTGCCAGCAGCCCGCAGGGGGATAGCAATCAGCCCCAGCATTTT; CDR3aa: CASSPQGDSNQPQHF
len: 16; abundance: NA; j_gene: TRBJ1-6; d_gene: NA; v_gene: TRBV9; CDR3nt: TGTGCCAGCAGCGTAGCTCGGGGAGGGGTGGGGTCACCCCTCCACTTT; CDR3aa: CASSVARGGVGSPLHF
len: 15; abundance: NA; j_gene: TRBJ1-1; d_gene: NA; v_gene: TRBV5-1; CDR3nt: TGCGCCAGCAGCTTGGCTGGGGGCTTGGGCACTGAAGCTTTCTTT; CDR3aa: CASSLAGGLGTEAFF
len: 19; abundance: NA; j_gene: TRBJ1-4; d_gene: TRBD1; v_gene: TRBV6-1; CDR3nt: TGTGCCAGCAGTGAATGGGCCTCGATGGTGACAGGGGGCACTGAAAAACTGTTTTTT; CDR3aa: CASSEWASMVTGGTEKLFF
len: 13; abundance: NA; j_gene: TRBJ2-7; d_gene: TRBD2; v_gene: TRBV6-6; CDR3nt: TGTGCCAGCAGGGGACTAGCGGGCTACGAGCAGTACTTC; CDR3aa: CASRGLAGYEQYF
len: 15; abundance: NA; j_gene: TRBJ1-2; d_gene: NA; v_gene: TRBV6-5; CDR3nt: TGTGCCAGCAGTTACGATGCGGCCGTTAACTATGGCTACACCTTC; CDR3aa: CASSYDAAVNYGYTF
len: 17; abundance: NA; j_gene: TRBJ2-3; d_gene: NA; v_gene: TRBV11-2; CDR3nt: TGTGCCAGCAGCTATAGGCCTTCCGGGGGACGCACAGATACGCAGTATTTT; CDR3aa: CASSYRPSGGRTDTQYF
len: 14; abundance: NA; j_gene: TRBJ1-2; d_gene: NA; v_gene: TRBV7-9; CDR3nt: TGTGCCAGCAGCTTAACGGACGGGTTATATGGCTACACCTTC; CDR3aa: CASSLTDGLYGYTF
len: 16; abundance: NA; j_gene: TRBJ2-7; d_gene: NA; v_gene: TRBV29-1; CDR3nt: TGCAGCGTTGGGAAAGTTACGGGGGGCAGCTCCTACGAGCAGTACTTC; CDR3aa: CSVGKVTGGSSYEQYF